Each of the 28 T cell receptor beta chains below was sequenced from the same sample in a study of shared clonotypes between healthy human individuals. Positively selected for CCR7, the CD45RO-negative cells used as naive CD8 cells excluded terminally differentiated effector memory CD45RA+ cells. Some clones are missing from TCRdb's copy, which holds only in-frame ones; the method was immunoSEQ multiplex PCR. Among some 2,100,000 clones listed, under 95% were seen once. Sequencing used naive CD8+ T cells from PBMCs. These receptors all come from a man younger than 30 in good health. Some clones in this sample may be carry-over from other donors' samples.

The V gene is TRBV9, the J gene TRBJ2-7, with D perhaps TRBD1 or TRBD2 (5 bases each). CDR3 size: 15 residues. The germline V gene has CDR1 SGDLS and CDR2 YYNGEE. The V and J ends lost 3 bases and 0 bases respectively, with 13 bases between them. The CDR3 protein is CASSGRDGSSYEQYF. CDR3 sequence (DNA): TGTGCCAGCAGCGGCCGGGACGGAAGCTCCTACGAGCAGTACTTC. The entire variable domain, with the rest obtained from reference TRBV9 and TRBJ2-7, is as follows: DSGVTQTPKHLITATGQRVTLRCSPRSGDLSVYWYQQSLDQGLQFLIQYYNGEERAKGNILERFSAQQFPDLHSELNLSSLELGDSALYFCASSGRDGSSYEQYFGPGTRLTVT.

V gene TRBV4-3 combines with J gene TRBJ2-6; TRBD2 is a possible D gene (5 bases). Germline V lookup: CDR1 LGHNA, CDR2 YSLEER. The CDR3 runs 15 residues. Trimming removed 8 bases at V and 0 bases at J, with 11 bases between. The CDR3 nucleotides read TGCGCCAGCGGAACGGGGAGCTCTGGGGCCAACGTCCTGACTTTC. Translating it yields CASGTGSSGANVLTF.

This chain connects TRBV6-4 to TRBJ1-1; the D gene is possibly TRBD1 (6 bases). CDR1 and CDR2 (germline): MRHNA, SNTAGT. This CDR3 comprises 14 residues. Between the trimmed V and J ends, which lost 6 bases and 6 bases, there was a span of 17 bases. The DNA for the CDR3 is TGTGCCAGCAGGCCAACCGGGGGGGGCCCTGAAGCTTTCTTT. Protein product: CASRPTGGGPEAFF.

The chain carries TRBV27 and TRBJ1-4; TRBD1 might be the D (6 bases). Germline CDR1 MNHEY, CDR2 SMNVEV (reference sequence). The CDR3 loop spans 18 amino acids. The V end lost 2 bases, the J end lost 4 bases, and 20 bases lay between the germline ends. CDR3 in DNA: TGTGCCAGCAGTTTAAGAGCACGCGGGGGGCTCGGTAATGAAAAACTGTTTTTT. Amino acid sequence: CASSLRARGGLGNEKLFF.

The CDR3 nucleotides are TGCGCCAGCAGCCAAGATAGCGGGGGGAGCTCCTACGAGCAGTACTTC. This gives the protein CASSQDSGGSSYEQYF. V usage is TRBV4-3 and J usage is TRBJ2-7, with 10 positions matching TRBD2. This CDR3 spans 16 amino acids. Germline assignment: CDR1 LGHNA and CDR2 YSLEER. J lost 0 bases, V lost 0 bases, and 2 bases had no gene match.

The rearrangement links TRBV7-2 to TRBJ2-7, with 8 bases fitting TRBD2. This CDR3 has 18 residues. Germline V gives CDR1 SGHTA, CDR2 FQGNSA. The V segment lost 5 bases and the J segment 0 bases; nucleotides outside the gene matches: 15. The CDR3 sequence: CASSAGPGGGRDSYEQYF. The CDR3 DNA is TGTGCCAGCAGCGCAGGACCCGGGGGGGGCAGGGACTCCTACGAGCAGTACTTC.

This clone was recorded once. This chain joins TRBV28 and TRBJ1-1; tentatively, D is TRBD1 (6 bases). Germline assignment: CDR1 MDHEN and CDR2 SYDVKM. This CDR3 has 16 amino acids. V was trimmed by 2 bases and J by 1 base, leaving 14 bases between them. The CDR3 region is CASSLHRELGNTEAFF. CDR3 DNA: TGTGCCAGCAGTTTACACAGGGAGTTAGGGAACACTGAAGCTTTCTTT.

The gene calls are TRBV9 and TRBJ2-1, with TRBD2 identical over 10 bases. The ends lost 0 bases at V and 5 bases at J; junction bases unmatched: 5. The CDR3 runs 16 residues. Germline values: CDR1 SGDLS, CDR2 YYNGEE. This chain's CDR3 is CASSVGGLAKDNEQFF. The CDR3 DNA reads as TGTGCCAGCAGCGTAGGGGGACTAGCGAAAGACAATGAGCAGTTCTTC. Based on the CDR3 plus reference TRBV9 and TRBJ2-1, the full variable domain is DSGVTQTPKHLITATGQRVTLRCSPRSGDLSVYWYQQSLDQGLQFLIQYYNGEERAKGNILERFSAQQFPDLHSELNLSSLELGDSALYFCASSVGGLAKDNEQFFGPGTRLTVL.

This chain connects TRBV5-1 to TRBJ1-2, with TRBD1 matching 7 bases. There are 15 residues in the CDR3. V trimming: 4 bases; J trimming: 3 bases; junction bases outside the gene matches: 9. CDR1 SGHRS and CDR2 YFSETQ come from the germline V gene. As DNA, the CDR3 is TGCGCCAGCAGCCTTGAGAGGACAGGACACTATGGCTACACCTTC. This codes for CASSLERTGHYGYTF.

This chain links TRBV19 with TRBJ2-7; D is undetermined. CDR1 LNHDA and CDR2 SQIVND come from the germline V gene (reference sequence). The CDR3 spans 13 residues. V was clipped by 6 bases and J by 1 base, with 10 bases between them. This chain's CDR3 is CASRERGSYEQYF. The DNA for the CDR3 is TGTGCCAGTAGAGAACGAGGTTCCTACGAGCAGTACTTC. The variable domain in full, with the rest retrieved from reference TRBV19 and TRBJ2-7, is DGGITQSPKYLFRKEGQNVTLSCEQNLNHDAMYWYRQDPGQGLRLIYYSQIVNDFQKGDIAEGYSVSREKKESFPLTVTSAQKNPTAFYLCASRERGSYEQYFGPGTRLTVT.

This chain connects TRBV28 to TRBJ2-7, with 9 bases matching TRBD2. The CDR3 has 16 residues. Germline values: CDR1 MDHEN, CDR2 SYDVKM. Losses at the gene ends were 5 bases for V and 2 bases for J; bases not matched to a gene: 10. The CDR3 protein is CASSTRLAATTYEQYF. The CDR3 DNA is TGTGCCAGCAGTACTCGACTAGCGGCGACCACCTACGAGCAGTACTTC. The variable domain in full, with the rest retrieved from reference TRBV28 and TRBJ2-7, is DVKVTQSSRYLVKRTGEKVFLECVQDMDHENMFWYRQDPGLGLRLIYFSYDVKMKEKGDIPEGYSVSREKKERFSLILESASTNQTSMYLCASSTRLAATTYEQYFGPGTRLTVT.

Here the CDR3 DNA reads TGTGCCAGTAGTACCCTAGCGGAGAAGGGCCATGAGCAGTTCTTC. Translating it yields CASSTLAEKGHEQFF. The chain links TRBV19 to TRBJ2-1, with TRBD2 matching over 7 bases. Germline-derived CDR1 and CDR2 are LNHDA and SQIVND (reference sequence). The CDR3 sequence is 15 residues long. Trimming took 4 bases from V and 8 from J; bases not matched to a gene: 11.

The chain employs TRBV14 and TRBJ2-5, with 9 bases matching TRBD2. The CDR3 is 18 amino acids. In germline, CDR1 is SGHDN, CDR2 FVKESK. Losses at the gene ends were 4 bases for V and 3 bases for J; bases not matched to a gene: 15. The CDR3 DNA follows: TGTGCCAGCAGCCCCAAGGGAACTGCGGGAGGGCCCGAAGAGACCCAGTACTTC. It yields the protein CASSPKGTAGGPEETQYF.

The V and J genes are TRBV7-8 and TRBJ2-7; possible D gene TRBD2, 6 bases. This CDR3 is built from 14 residues. Germline V gives CDR1 SGHVS, CDR2 FQNEAQ. The V end lost 5 bases, the J end lost 2 bases, and 13 bases lay between the germline ends. CDR3 in DNA: TGTGCCAGCAGCGTGGTGGGGGGTACCTACGAGCAGTACTTC. Amino acid sequence: CASSVVGGTYEQYF.

CDR3 nucleotides: TGCAGCGGTAGATTCGACTATGGCTACACCTTC. Its translation: CSGRFDYGYTF. The chain joins TRBV29-1 to TRBJ1-2; no clear D gene. This CDR3 contains 11 residues. V lost 7 bases to trimming and J lost 3 bases, with 9 bases between them. In germline, CDR1 is SQVTM, CDR2 ANQGSEA.

V usage is TRBV6-6 and J usage is TRBJ2-1; no reliable D call. Germline values: CDR1 MNHNY, CDR2 SVGAGI (reference sequence). This CDR3 comprises 12 residues. The V and J ends lost 1 base and 7 bases respectively, with 5 bases between them. The CDR3 loop is CASSYWGNEQFF. The DNA for the CDR3 is TGTGCCAGCAGTTACTGGGGAAATGAGCAGTTCTTC.

The chain couples TRBV19 to TRBJ1-1, with D possibly matching TRBD1 (5 bases). The germline gives CDR1 LNHDA, CDR2 SQIVND (reference sequence). V was trimmed by 11 bases and J by 1 base, leaving 17 bases between them. This CDR3 spans 14 amino acids. The CDR3 nucleotides read TGTGCCTCCTTGACAGCGGCGGGGAACACTGAAGCTTTCTTT. Translation: CASLTAAGNTEAFF. Using reference TRBV19 and TRBJ1-1 for the parts outside the CDR3, the full variable domain is DGGITQSPKYLFRKEGQNVTLSCEQNLNHDAMYWYRQDPGQGLRLIYYSQIVNDFQKGDIAEGYSVSREKKESFPLTVTSAQKNPTAFYLCASLTAAGNTEAFFGQGTRLTVV.

This chain uses TRBV4-1 with TRBJ1-4; D is unclear. The germline gives CDR1 MGHRA, CDR2 YSYEKL. V lost 1 base to trimming and J lost 0 bases, with 9 bases between them. This CDR3 spans 16 amino acids. The DNA for the CDR3 is TGCGCCAGCAGCCAAGCAATTGGGACAACTAATGAAAAACTGTTTTTT. Its protein product is CASSQAIGTTNEKLFF.

The DNA of the CDR3 is TGCGCCAGCAGCCCAGGACTAGCGGGAGGCGGCGAGCAGTACTTC. This gives the protein CASSPGLAGGGEQYF. The chain carries TRBV5-1 and TRBJ2-7; 14 nucleotides line up with TRBD2. Germline CDR1 is SGHRS and CDR2 is YFSETQ. Losses at the gene ends were 4 bases for V and 6 bases for J; bases not matched to a gene: 6. This CDR3 is 15 amino acids long.

This chain links TRBV6-6 with TRBJ2-1; tentatively, D is TRBD1 or TRBD2 (5 bases each). Trimming stripped 10 bases from V and 0 bases from J, with 13 bases between. Germline CDR1 is MNHNY and CDR2 is SVGAGI (reference sequence). The length of the CDR3 is 14 residues. CDR3 sequence (DNA): TGTGCCACCCTCTGGGACGTCTCCTACAATGAGCAGTTCTTC. Amino acids: CATLWDVSYNEQFF.

The rearrangement uses TRBV28 and TRBJ1-4; no reliable D call. From germline, CDR1 is MDHEN and CDR2 SYDVKM. The V end lost 7 bases, the J end lost 6 bases, and 15 bases lay between the germline ends. The CDR3 consists of 14 residues. The CDR3 coding sequence is TGTGCCAGCAAGCCCAACCAGGATTATGAAAAACTGTTTTTT. This sequence encodes CASKPNQDYEKLFF.

This chain uses TRBV28 with TRBJ1-5; D unresolved. Trimming cost V 3 bases and J 0 bases, with 9 bases left between them. Germline loops: CDR1 MDHEN, CDR2 SYDVKM. The CDR3 covers 15 residues. Here the CDR3 reads CASSLSRTSNQPQHF. The CDR3 DNA is TGTGCCAGCAGTTTGTCCAGGACTAGCAATCAGCCCCAGCATTTT.

This sequence joins TRBV5-6 and TRBJ2-7; 10 bases fit TRBD1. The CDR3 contains 16 residues. V was pared by 0 bases and J by 3 bases, with 6 bases of the junction left unmatched. In germline, CDR1 is SGHDT, CDR2 YYEEEE. The CDR3: CASSLGTGTGVYEQYF. As DNA, the CDR3 is TGTGCCAGCAGCTTGGGGACCGGGACAGGGGTCTACGAGCAGTACTTC.

The gene calls are TRBV5-8 and TRBJ2-5; 13 bases align to TRBD2. There are 18 residues in the CDR3. The V gene end was trimmed by 0 bases and the J gene end by 5 bases; junction bases not matched to a gene: 10. Germline V gene sequence: CDR1 SGHTS, CDR2 YDEGEE. DNA for the CDR3: TGTGCCAGCAGCTTGGGACTAGCGGGAGGACGCCGTGGGGAGACCCAGTACTTC. Encoded protein: CASSLGLAGGRRGETQYF.

This sequence joins TRBV29-1 and TRBJ2-5, with 8 positions matching TRBD2. The DNA end is more similar to TRBJ2-7, so the J call may be wrong. The germline V gene encodes CDR1 SQVTM and CDR2 ANQGSEA. This CDR3 comprises 12 residues. The CDR3 protein is CSVVWREDEQYF. The CDR3, as DNA: TGCAGCGTTGTGTGGCGGGAGGACGAGCAGTACTTC.

The chain recombines TRBV28 with TRBJ2-2; 9 nucleotides match TRBD2. The CDR3 has 17 residues. V shed 3 bases and J 6 bases; nucleotides not matched to a gene: 11. The V gene's germline CDR1 is MDHEN and CDR2 SYDVKM. The CDR3 coding sequence is TGTGCCAGCAGTTTTCGTCGACTAGCGGTTCGTCCCGGGGAGCTGTTTTTT. Protein product: CASSFRRLAVRPGELFF.

The rearrangement joins TRBV4-1 to TRBJ1-1, with D uncertain. The CDR3 is 18 amino acids. CDR1 is MGHRA, CDR2 YSYEKL, per germline. V dropped 4 bases and J dropped 0 bases, with 21 bases sitting between them. This CDR3 is CASSPLGRLARMNTEAFF. The CDR3 DNA sequence: TGCGCCAGCAGCCCATTAGGCAGGCTGGCGAGAATGAACACTGAAGCTTTCTTT.

Turning to this clone: The same CDR3 arises from other DNA sequences in this sample as well. The chain has TRBV28 and TRBJ2-7; D is possibly TRBD1 or TRBD2 (5 bases each). This CDR3 is built from 14 residues. Germline values: CDR1 MDHEN, CDR2 SYDVKM. The V end lost 2 bases, the J end lost 0 bases, and 8 bases lay between the germline ends. CDR3 bases: TGTGCCAGCAGTTTAAGGGGAGACTCCTACGAGCAGTACTTC. Its protein is CASSLRGDSYEQYF.